These 21 T cell receptor beta chains were sequenced from one sample in a study of shared clonotypes between healthy human individuals. Sequencing was performed with immunoSEQ multiplex PCR; in TCRdb, only in-frame clones are kept and a portion is missing. The sample lists 1.6 million or so clones; approximately 98.5% were seen once. Sequenced sample: naive CD4+ T cells sorted from blood. Noted subset: CD45RA+ positively selected. The receptors originated from a man aged 30 to 45 in good health.

This clone was seen only once. The V and J genes are TRBV28 and TRBJ1-5, with 7 bases that match TRBD1. V shed 5 bases and J 4 bases; nucleotides not matched to a gene: 5. There are 14 residues in the CDR3. Germline V lookup: CDR1 MDHEN, CDR2 SYDVKM. CDR3 DNA sequence: TGTGCCAGCAGTCGGGACAGCTTTAATCAGCCCCAGCATTTT. Amino acid sequence: CASSRDSFNQPQHF.

V gene TRBV27 combines with J gene TRBJ2-7; 7 bases map to TRBD2. Germline V gene lookup returns CDR1 MNHEY and CDR2 SMNVEV (reference sequence). The junction had 6 bases not matched to a gene; V was cut back by 7 bases and J by 3 bases. The CDR3 has 13 amino acids. The CDR3 DNA reads as TGTGCCAGCATCCCTAGCGGAAGCTACGAGCAGTACTTC. Its translation is CASIPSGSYEQYF.

The V gene is TRBV7-6, the J gene TRBJ1-4, with 8 positions matching TRBD1. Trimming removed 4 bases from V and 8 bases from J; junction bases left unmatched: 12. From germline, CDR1 is SGHVS and CDR2 FNYEAQ. The CDR3 spans 16 residues. The CDR3, as DNA: TGTGCCAGCAGCTACAGCGTCGGACAGGGTGCCGAAAAACTGTTTTTT. This codes for CASSYSVGQGAEKLFF.

The rearrangement links TRBV5-4 to TRBJ2-5, with 7 positions matching TRBD1. The CDR3 is 15 residues long. V was clipped by 4 bases and J by 2 bases; unmatched bases: 8. Germline assignment: CDR1 SGHNT and CDR2 YYREEE (reference sequence). The CDR3 sequence is CASSHSTGLQETQYF. CDR3 DNA sequence: TGTGCCAGCAGCCATTCGACAGGGCTACAAGAGACCCAGTACTTC.

This clone was recorded once. The genes are TRBV15 and TRBJ2-5, with D uncertain. Trimming removed 1 base at V and 4 bases at J, with 4 bases between. The CDR3 has 12 residues. CDR1 and CDR2 (germline): LNHNV, YYDKDF (reference sequence). The CDR3 reads CATSRGPETQYF. In DNA, the CDR3 is TGTGCCACCAGCAGAGGGCCAGAGACCCAGTACTTC.

The CDR3 loop reads CASSIGPDRNTEAFF. The CDR3 DNA reads as TGTGCCAGCTCAATAGGGCCAGACCGGAACACTGAAGCTTTCTTT. The rearrangement joins TRBV18 to TRBJ1-1; unclear D gene. Germline CDR1 is KGHSH and CDR2 is LQKENI. Trimming took off 5 bases at V and 1 base at J, with 14 bases between the two ends. This CDR3 spans 15 amino acids.

The CDR3 nucleotides read TGCGCCAGCAAGGAGACTAGCGGATACAATGAGCAGTTCTTC. Protein: CASKETSGYNEQFF. V and J are TRBV5-1 and TRBJ2-1; TRBD2 aligns across 9 bases. This CDR3 is 14 amino acids long. In germline, CDR1 is SGHRS, CDR2 YFSETQ. The V segment lost 6 bases and the J segment 4 bases; nucleotides outside the gene matches: 5.

The chain carries TRBV7-3 and TRBJ2-5; a weak D match, TRBD1 (6 bases). V was cut by 5 bases and J by 4 bases, with 11 bases left in between. CDR3 length: 13 amino acids. CDR1 and CDR2 from the germline V gene are SGHTA and FQGTGA. The CDR3 sequence: CASSRTGIETQYF. The CDR3 nucleotides are TGTGCCAGCAGCCGTACAGGGATAGAGACCCAGTACTTC.

The chain carries TRBV2 and TRBJ2-1; D perhaps matches TRBD2 (5 bases). This CDR3 spans 15 amino acids. Germline loops: CDR1 SNHLY, CDR2 FYNNEI. The ends were cut back, 7 bases at V and 0 bases at J, with 13 bases in the middle. This CDR3 is CASIGGASSYNEQFF. The DNA for the CDR3 is TGTGCCAGCATCGGAGGAGCGAGCTCCTACAATGAGCAGTTCTTC.

The chain employs TRBV19 and TRBJ1-5; TRBD1 agrees at 11 bases. V dropped 9 bases and J dropped 4; count of bases not matched to a gene: 8. This CDR3 contains 15 residues. Germline lookup yields CDR1 LNHDA and CDR2 SQIVND (reference sequence). CDR3 nucleotide sequence: TGTGCCAGGCGACTCCGGGACAGGGGGAATCAGCCCCAGCATTTT. Residues: CARRLRDRGNQPQHF.

The CDR3 coding sequence is TGTGCCAGCAGCTGGGGGACACAGAGCACAGATACGCAGTATTTT. This sequence encodes CASSWGTQSTDTQYF. The genes are TRBV5-4 and TRBJ2-3; maybe TRBD1 (6 bases). The CDR3 extends over 15 amino acids. Germline CDR1 and CDR2: SGHNT and YYREEE (reference sequence). Trimming took off 3 bases at V and 0 bases at J, with 11 bases between the two ends.

The chain uses TRBV9 and TRBJ2-1, with TRBD1 matching 7 bases. The CDR3 is 14 amino acids. The germline CDR1 and CDR2 sequences are SGDLS and YYNGEE. With 3 bases clipped from V and 6 bases from J, the junction kept 6 bases outside the gene matches. The CDR3 loop reads CASSETGLFNEQFF. CDR3 DNA: TGTGCCAGCAGCGAGACAGGGCTCTTCAATGAGCAGTTCTTC.

This CDR3 reads CAIRETGANEQYF. The CDR3 region has the DNA TGTGCCATCAGGGAGACAGGAGCCAACGAGCAGTACTTC. This chain uses TRBV10-3 with TRBJ2-7; D is possibly TRBD1 (6 bases). Trimming took off 6 bases at V and 5 bases at J, with 14 bases between the two ends. Germline-derived CDR1 and CDR2 are ENHRY and SYGVKD. The CDR3 covers 13 residues.

The chain carries TRBV5-1 and TRBJ2-1; D might be TRBD2 (5 bases). CDR1 and CDR2 (germline): SGHRS, YFSETQ. V lost 4 bases and J 0 bases, leaving 17 bases between the germline ends. CDR3 length equals 17 residues. CDR3 residues: CASSRGGADPSYNEQFF. CDR3 nucleotide sequence: TGCGCCAGCAGCCGAGGAGGCGCAGATCCCTCCTACAATGAGCAGTTCTTC.

V and J are TRBV11-2 and TRBJ2-7, with 7 bases lining up with TRBD2. The CDR3 consists of 16 residues. Germline lookup yields CDR1 SGHAT and CDR2 FQNNGV. V gave up 5 bases and J gave up 0 bases; unmatched junction bases: 10. The CDR3 is CASSTARGVGSYEQYF. The CDR3, as DNA: TGTGCCAGCAGCACCGCCCGGGGGGTTGGCTCCTACGAGCAGTACTTC.

This chain links TRBV5-1 with TRBJ2-1; 8 bases are a match to TRBD2. The CDR3 covers 14 residues. The trim removed 2 bases at V and 8 bases at J, leaving 6 bases unmatched. Germline V gene data show CDR1 as SGHRS and CDR2 as YFSETQ. In DNA, the CDR3 is TGCGCCAGCAGCTTCTTCCGGGGGGGTGATGAGCAGTTCTTC. Translated: CASSFFRGGDEQFF. The entire variable domain, with the rest obtained from reference TRBV5-1 and TRBJ2-1, is as follows: KAGVTQTPRYLIKTRGQQVTLSCSPISGHRSVSWYQQTPGQGLQFLFEYFSETQRNKGNFPGRFSGRQFSNSRSEMNVSTLELGDSALYLCASSFFRGGDEQFFGPGTRLTVL.

The chain is built from TRBV5-1 and TRBJ2-2; D call uncertain. V lost 5 bases and J lost 5, with 10 bases in between. This CDR3 contains 13 residues. Germline loops: CDR1 SGHRS, CDR2 YFSETQ. CDR3 loop: CASRGVGTGELFF. The CDR3 region has the DNA TGCGCCAGCAGAGGCGTTGGGACCGGGGAGCTGTTTTTT.

This chain connects TRBV10-2 to TRBJ2-1; 8 nucleotides agree with TRBD2. In germline, CDR1 is WSHSY, CDR2 SAAADI. The CDR3 length is 15 residues. Losses at the gene ends were 4 bases for V and 2 bases for J; bases not matched to a gene: 4. CDR3 amino acids: CASSARGGTYNEQFF. The CDR3 nucleotides are TGCGCCAGCAGTGCCCGCGGGGGGACCTACAATGAGCAGTTCTTC.

The chain uses TRBV5-1 and TRBJ1-1; D ambiguous. Deletions cut 4 bases from V and 1 base from J, with 14 bases between. The CDR3 has 15 residues. Germline loops: CDR1 SGHRS, CDR2 YFSETQ. CDR3 nucleotides: TGCGCCAGCAGCCCCGGTTCGTCGTGGAACACTGAAGCTTTCTTT. It yields the protein CASSPGSSWNTEAFF.

A single count supports this clone. This chain connects TRBV10-1 to TRBJ2-3; perhaps TRBD1 as D (5 bases). From germline, CDR1 is WNHNN and CDR2 SYGVQD (reference sequence). The CDR3 runs to 15 residues. Trimming stripped 11 bases from V and 4 bases from J, with 22 bases between. The CDR3 is CAPPGWVQGADTQYF. The CDR3 DNA follows: TGCGCCCCACCAGGATGGGTCCAGGGCGCAGATACGCAGTATTTT.

The J gene is TRBJ1-5, the V gene TRBV2; D gene ambiguous. The CDR3 is 15 amino acids. Trimming took 7 bases from V and 0 from J, leaving 13 bases between them. Germline-derived CDR1 and CDR2 are SNHLY and FYNNEI. DNA for the CDR3: TGTGCCAGCAAGTCACAGCGATATAGCAATCAGCCCCAGCATTTT. This gives the protein CASKSQRYSNQPQHF.